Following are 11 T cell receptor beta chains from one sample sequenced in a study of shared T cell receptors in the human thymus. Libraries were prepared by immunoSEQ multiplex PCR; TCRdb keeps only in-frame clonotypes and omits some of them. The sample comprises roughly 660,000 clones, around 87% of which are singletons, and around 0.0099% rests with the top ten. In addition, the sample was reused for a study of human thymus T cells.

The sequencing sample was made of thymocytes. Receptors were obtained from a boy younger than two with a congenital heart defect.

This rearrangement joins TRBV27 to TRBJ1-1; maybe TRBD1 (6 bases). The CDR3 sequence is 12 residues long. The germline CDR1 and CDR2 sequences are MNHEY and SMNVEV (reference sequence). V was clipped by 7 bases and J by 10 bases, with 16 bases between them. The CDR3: CASTLTGSGAFF. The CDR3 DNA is TGTGCCAGCACCCTAACAGGGTCTGGAGCTTTCTTT.

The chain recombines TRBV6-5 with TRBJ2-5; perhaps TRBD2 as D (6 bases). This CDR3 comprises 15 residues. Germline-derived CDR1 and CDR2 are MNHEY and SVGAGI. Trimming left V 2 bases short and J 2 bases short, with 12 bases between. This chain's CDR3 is CASSYRGSGQETQYF. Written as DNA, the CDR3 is TGTGCCAGCAGTTACCGTGGGAGCGGGCAAGAGACCCAGTACTTC.

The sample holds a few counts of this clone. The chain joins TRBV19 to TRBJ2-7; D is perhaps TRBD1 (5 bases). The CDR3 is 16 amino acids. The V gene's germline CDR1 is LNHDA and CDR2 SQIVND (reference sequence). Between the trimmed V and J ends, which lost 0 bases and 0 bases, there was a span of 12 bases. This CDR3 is CASSIEGLAPSYEQYF. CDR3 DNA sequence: TGTGCCAGTAGTATAGAGGGGCTCGCACCCTCCTACGAGCAGTACTTC.

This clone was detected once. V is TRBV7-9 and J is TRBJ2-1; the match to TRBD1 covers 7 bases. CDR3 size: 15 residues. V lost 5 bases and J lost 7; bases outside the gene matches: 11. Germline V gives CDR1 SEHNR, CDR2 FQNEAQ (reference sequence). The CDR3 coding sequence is TGTGCCAGCAGCCCCAAACCGGGACAGTTGAATGAGCAGTTCTTC. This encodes CASSPKPGQLNEQFF.

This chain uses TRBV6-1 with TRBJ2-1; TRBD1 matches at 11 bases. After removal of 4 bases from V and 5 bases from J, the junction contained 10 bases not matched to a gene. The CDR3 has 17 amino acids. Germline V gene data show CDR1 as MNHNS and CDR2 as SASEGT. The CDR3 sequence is CASSGALGGQGDNEQFF. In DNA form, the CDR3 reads TGTGCCAGCAGTGGAGCCTTAGGGGGACAGGGGGACAATGAGCAGTTCTTC.

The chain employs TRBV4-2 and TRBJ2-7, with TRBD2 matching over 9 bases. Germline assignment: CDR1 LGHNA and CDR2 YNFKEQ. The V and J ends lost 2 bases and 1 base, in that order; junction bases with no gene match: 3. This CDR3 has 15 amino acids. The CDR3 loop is CASSQRTSESYEQYF. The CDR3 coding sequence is TGTGCCAGCAGCCAACGGACTAGCGAGTCCTACGAGCAGTACTTC.

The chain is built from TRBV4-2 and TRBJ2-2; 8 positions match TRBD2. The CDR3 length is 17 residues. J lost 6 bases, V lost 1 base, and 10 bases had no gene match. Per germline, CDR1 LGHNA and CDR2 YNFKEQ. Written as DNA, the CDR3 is TGTGCCAGCAGCCAAGGATCAGCGGGAGTGGAGTCCGGGGAGCTGTTTTTT. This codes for CASSQGSAGVESGELFF.

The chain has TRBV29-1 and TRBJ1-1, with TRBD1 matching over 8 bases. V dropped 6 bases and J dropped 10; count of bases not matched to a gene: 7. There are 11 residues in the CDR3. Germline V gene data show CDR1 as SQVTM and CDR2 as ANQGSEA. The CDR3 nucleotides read TGCAGCGTGGCGACAGGGGAACTAGCTTTCTTT. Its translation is CSVATGELAFF.

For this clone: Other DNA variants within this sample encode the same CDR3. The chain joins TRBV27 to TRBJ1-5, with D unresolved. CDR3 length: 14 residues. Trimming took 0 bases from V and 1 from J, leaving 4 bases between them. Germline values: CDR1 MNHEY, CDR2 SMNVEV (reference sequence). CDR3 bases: TGTGCCAGCAGTTTATCGGGCAGCAATCAGCCCCAGCATTTT. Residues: CASSLSGSNQPQHF.

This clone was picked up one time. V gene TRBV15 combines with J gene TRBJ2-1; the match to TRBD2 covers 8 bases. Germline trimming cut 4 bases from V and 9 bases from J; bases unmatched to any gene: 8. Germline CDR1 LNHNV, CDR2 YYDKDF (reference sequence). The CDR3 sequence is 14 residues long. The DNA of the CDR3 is TGTGCCACCAGCACTCGGGGGGGGCGGATTGAGCAGTTCTTC. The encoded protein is CATSTRGGRIEQFF.

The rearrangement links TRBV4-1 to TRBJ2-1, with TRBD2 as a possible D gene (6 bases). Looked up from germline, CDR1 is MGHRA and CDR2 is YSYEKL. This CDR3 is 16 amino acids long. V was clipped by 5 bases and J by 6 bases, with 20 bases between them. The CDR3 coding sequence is TGCGCCAGCAGCTATCCCCGGGAGCCTCCGGGCAATGAGCAGTTCTTC. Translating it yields CASSYPREPPGNEQFF.